These T cell receptor beta chains were read from a single sample in a study of blood T cell repertoires in COVID-19. Assay: immunoSEQ multiplex PCR; the TCRdb copy retains only in-frame clones and omits some. Of some 70,000 clones in the sample, 81% are singletons; the top ten hold about 0.87%. Material: peripheral blood. The receptors derive from an older woman with acute or convalescent COVID-19. Each CDR3 is given with its conserved first and last residue. Each record gives: CDR3 protein, CDR3 DNA, clone size, V gene, D gene, J gene. D genes are given only for firm matches. Clone size is stated in some rows and not others, as once, few, many or a class when expanded.

CASSIRGDYGYTF,TGTGCCAGTAGTATTCGGGGGGACTATGGCTACACCTTC,-,TRBV19,-,TRBJ1-2
CSVNPSGSNEQFF,TGCAGCGTGAATCCTAGCGGGAGCAATGAGCAGTTCTTC,-,TRBV29-1,TRBD2,TRBJ2-1
CASSQGCQSYEQYF,TGTGCCAGCAGCCAAGGGTGTCAGTCCTACGAGCAGTACTTC,few,TRBV3-1/TRBV3-2,-,TRBJ2-7
CASSSNPGAGANVLTF,TGTGCCAGCAGCTCTAACCCAGGGGCTGGGGCCAACGTCCTGACTTTC,-,TRBV7-9,-,TRBJ2-6
CASSFRLGATIYF,TGTGCCAGCAGTTTTCGGCTGGGGGCCACCATATATTTT,few,TRBV12-3/TRBV12-4,-,TRBJ1-3
CASSYRGQNYGYTF,TGTGCCAGCAGTTATCGAGGACAGAACTATGGCTACACCTTC,once,TRBV6-5,-,TRBJ1-2
CASSRDPRRELYGYTF,TGTGCCAGCAGCAGAGATCCCAGACGGGAACTCTATGGCTACACCTTC,-,TRBV21-1,-,TRBJ1-2
CASSLVLGDEQYF,TGCGCCAGCAGCTTGGTGTTAGGGGACGAGCAGTACTTC,-,TRBV5-1,-,TRBJ2-7
CASSRAGTGFRIYGYTF,TGCGCCAGCAGCCGGGCCGGGACAGGGTTTAGGATCTATGGCTACACCTTC,once,TRBV4-3,TRBD1,TRBJ1-2
CASSEIFKDRRFSYEQYF,TGTGCCAGCAGTGAGATTTTCAAGGACAGAAGATTCTCCTACGAGCAGTACTTC,-,TRBV28,-,TRBJ2-7
CASSFSESNTEAFF,TGCGCCAGCAGCTTTAGCGAGAGTAACACTGAAGCTTTCTTT,-,TRBV5-1,-,TRBJ1-1
CASSATSGGDADTQYF,TGTGCCAGCAGCGCAACTAGCGGGGGGGACGCAGATACGCAGTATTTT,-,TRBV11-3,TRBD2,TRBJ2-3
CASSPTVSVYNEQFF,TGTGCCAGCTCACCGACAGTATCGGTATACAATGAGCAGTTCTTC,few,TRBV18,-,TRBJ2-1
CASSRTEQETQYF,TGTGCCAGTAGCCGGACAGAGCAAGAGACCCAGTACTTC,-,TRBV19,-,TRBJ2-5
CASSAGQVRETQYF,TGTGCCAGTAGTGCGGGACAGGTCCGAGAGACCCAGTACTTC,few,TRBV19,TRBD1,TRBJ2-5
CSVHEREQFF,TGCAGTGTTCACGAGCGGGAGCAGTTCTTC,once,TRBV20-1,-,TRBJ2-1
CASSPRRSYGYTF,TGTGCCAGCAGCCCCCGAAGGAGCTATGGCTACACCTTC,-,TRBV3-1/TRBV3-2,-,TRBJ1-2
CATSSVTSGGLETQYF,TGTGCCACCAGCAGTGTGACTAGCGGGGGGTTAGAGACCCAGTACTTC,-,TRBV15,TRBD2,TRBJ2-5
CASSPPGYNSPLHF,TGTGCCAGCAGTCCCCCGGGATATAATTCACCCCTCCACTTT,few,TRBV28,-,TRBJ1-6
CASSFFTIRKKGGELFF,TGTGCCAGCAGTTTTTTTACTATCAGAAAAAAAGGCGGGGAGCTGTTTTTT,once,TRBV28,-,TRBJ2-2
CASSQLAGDTQYF,TGTGCCAGCAGCCAACTAGCGGGAGATACGCAGTATTTT,-,TRBV3-1/TRBV3-2,TRBD2,TRBJ2-3
CSAQSSYNSPLHF,TGCAGCGCACAGAGCTCCTATAATTCACCCCTCCACTTT,-,TRBV29-1,-,TRBJ1-6
CASSELPSGRSDWGEQFF,TGTGCCAGCAGTGAATTACCTAGCGGGAGGTCTGATTGGGGTGAGCAGTTCTTC,-,TRBV25-1,TRBD2,TRBJ2-1
CAWNRANTGELFF,TGTGCCTGGAACAGGGCGAACACCGGGGAGCTGTTTTTT,few,TRBV30,-,TRBJ2-2
CASSLARSQGTEAFF,TGTGCCAGCAGCTTAGCGAGGTCTCAGGGCACTGAAGCTTTCTTT,-,TRBV7-6,-,TRBJ1-1
CASSLQGFRETQYF,TGTGCCAGCAGCCTCCAGGGGTTTCGGGAGACCCAGTACTTC,-,TRBV7-8,-,TRBJ2-5
CASSLGASGAPLDTQYF,TGTGCCAGCAGCTTAGGCGCTAGCGGGGCCCCACTAGATACGCAGTATTTT,-,TRBV11-2,TRBD2,TRBJ2-3
CASSVGGGQDYEQYF,TGTGCCAGCAGCGTAGGGGGCGGACAGGACTACGAGCAGTACTTC,-,TRBV9,TRBD1,TRBJ2-7
CASSVQAGMAYNEQFF,TGTGCCAGCAGCGTCCAAGCGGGGATGGCCTACAATGAGCAGTTCTTC,-,TRBV7-3,TRBD2,TRBJ2-1
CASSDLAAYGYTF,TGTGCCAGCAGTGATCTGGCCGCTTATGGCTACACCTTC,-,TRBV6-2/TRBV6-3,-,TRBJ1-2
CAWTGQSNSPLHF,TGTGCCTGGACCGGACAGTCGAATTCACCCCTCCACTTT,-,TRBV30,-,TRBJ1-6
CAWAVEANTEAFF,TGTGCCTGGGCAGTAGAGGCGAACACTGAAGCTTTCTTT,-,TRBV30,-,TRBJ1-1
CASSLQREGSTDTQYF,TGTGCCAGCAGCTTACAGCGGGAGGGTAGCACAGATACGCAGTATTTT,-,TRBV5-6,TRBD2,TRBJ2-3
CASSWGTRGSYEQYF,TGTGCCAGCAGCTGGGGGACGCGGGGTTCCTACGAGCAGTACTTC,few,TRBV13,-,TRBJ2-7
CASSLALASTDTQYF,TGTGCCAGCAGCTTAGCCCTAGCGAGCACAGATACGCAGTATTTT,few,TRBV7-2,-,TRBJ2-3
CASSPQGGQPQHF,TGTGCCAGCAGCCCCCAGGGGGGTCAGCCCCAGCATTTT,-,TRBV11-2,TRBD1,TRBJ1-5
CASSLGGRNQPQHF,TGTGCCAGCAGCTTAGGTGGGAGGAATCAGCCCCAGCATTTT,few,TRBV7-9,-,TRBJ1-5